These 16 T cell receptor beta chains originate from one sample sequenced in a study of T cell responses to AZD1222 COVID-19 vaccine (dated by TCRdb to the early 2020s). Interpreted using the paper, the time point label stands for: baseline before first vaccination. Libraries were built with the immunoSEQ multiplex PCR assay. As stored in TCRdb, this immuneACCESS dataset retains in-frame rearrangements with V and J assigned. A fraction of the clones does not appear; measured against another copy, unresolved V genes explain less than half of the discrepancy, and the remainder lacks a known reason. Here the sample has approximately 70,000 clones; 82% occur a single time. Of the sample, less than 6.5% falls within the top ten clones. This material consisted of peripheral blood, taken on day 0 of AZD1222 vaccination. All receptors derive from an adult in good health.

This sequence joins TRBV19 and TRBJ2-1; D call uncertain. Germline-derived CDR1 and CDR2 are LNHDA and SQIVND (reference sequence). V lost 3 bases, J lost 3 bases, and 6 bases lay in between. The CDR3 loop spans 13 amino acids. The CDR3 here is CASSIGSYNEQFF. The DNA for the CDR3 is TGTGCCAGTAGTATTGGCAGCTACAATGAGCAGTTCTTC. The full variable domain, its missing parts supplied by reference TRBV19 and TRBJ2-1, is DGGITQSPKYLFRKEGQNVTLSCEQNLNHDAMYWYRQDPGQGLRLIYYSQIVNDFQKGDIAEGYSVSREKKESFPLTVTSAQKNPTAFYLCASSIGSYNEQFFGPGTRLTVL.

The chain recombines TRBV9 with TRBJ2-5, with 8 bases aligning to TRBD2. This CDR3 has 15 amino acids. The germline CDR1 and CDR2 sequences are SGDLS and YYNGEE. The V and J ends lost 4 bases and 2 bases, in that order; junction bases with no gene match: 7. The CDR3 is CASSQAGAPQETQYF. CDR3 in DNA: TGTGCCAGCAGCCAAGCGGGGGCGCCGCAAGAGACCCAGTACTTC.

The chain is built from TRBV6-6 and TRBJ1-5, with D possibly TRBD1 on 5 matching bases. Trimming took 1 base from V and 6 from J, leaving 13 bases between them. CDR3 length: 15 residues. Germline lookup yields CDR1 MNHNY and CDR2 SVGAGI (reference sequence). CDR3 nucleotide sequence: TGTGCCAGCAGTTACTACGGGGGGGGAAGTCAGCCCCAGCATTTT. Amino acid sequence: CASSYYGGGSQPQHF.

The rearrangement uses TRBV10-3 and TRBJ2-1; 8 nucleotides line up with TRBD1. The germline V gene encodes CDR1 ENHRY and CDR2 SYGVKD. The CDR3 loop spans 13 amino acids. Trimming removed 10 bases from V and 2 bases from J; junction bases left unmatched: 4. CDR3 in DNA: TGTGCCACAGGACAGGGAACCTACAATGAGCAGTTCTTC. It encodes CATGQGTYNEQFF.

V gene TRBV7-7 combines with J gene TRBJ1-3; D is uncertain. CDR1 and CDR2 from the germline V gene are SSHAT and FNYEAQ (reference sequence). Deletions cut 3 bases from V and 8 bases from J, with 11 bases between. The CDR3 covers 13 residues. CDR3 sequence: CASSLQPEDTIYF. The CDR3, as DNA: TGTGCCAGCAGCTTGCAGCCTGAGGACACCATATATTTT.

The V gene is TRBV7-9, the J gene TRBJ2-3; 13 bases align to TRBD2. Germline CDR1 SEHNR, CDR2 FQNEAQ (reference sequence). J lost 7 bases, V lost 4 bases, and 5 bases had no gene match. The CDR3 spans 15 residues. CDR3 sequence: CASSSGTSGDNTQYF. CDR3 coding DNA: TGTGCCAGCAGCTCCGGGACTAGCGGGGATAATACGCAGTATTTT.

The chain joins TRBV2 to TRBJ1-5; D not certain. This CDR3 contains 13 residues. The germline V gene encodes CDR1 SNHLY and CDR2 FYNNEI. The V gene lost 5 bases and the J gene lost 4 bases, with 9 bases spanning the gap. The CDR3 is CASSLQRNQPQHF. The DNA of the CDR3 is TGTGCCAGCAGTTTACAGAGAAATCAGCCCCAGCATTTT.

The chain combines TRBV11-2 with TRBJ1-3, with D perhaps matching TRBD1 (6 bases). The V gene's germline CDR1 is SGHAT and CDR2 FQNNGV. The CDR3 covers 15 residues. The V gene lost 5 bases and the J gene lost 2 bases, with 13 bases spanning the gap. In DNA form, the CDR3 reads TGTGCCAGCAGCCCGCAGGGGACGCCTGGAAACACCATATATTTT. Translating it yields CASSPQGTPGNTIYF.

This chain links TRBV27 with TRBJ2-2, with D possibly matching TRBD2 (6 bases). Trimming took off 6 bases at V and 6 bases at J, with 11 bases between the two ends. Germline V gives CDR1 MNHEY, CDR2 SMNVEV (reference sequence). This CDR3 has 13 amino acids. CDR3: CASSPGGPGELFF. The CDR3 DNA reads as TGTGCCAGCAGCCCCGGAGGGCCCGGGGAGCTGTTTTTT.

The V call is TRBV6-1, the J call TRBJ2-7, with D perhaps given as TRBD1 or TRBD2 (6 bases each). CDR3 size: 13 residues. Trimming took off 2 bases at V and 7 bases at J, with 12 bases between the two ends. In germline, CDR1 is MNHNS, CDR2 SASEGT. CDR3 in DNA: TGTGCCAGCAGTGAATTTGGGGGGCCTGAGCAGTACTTC. It translates to CASSEFGGPEQYF.

The gene calls are TRBV19 and TRBJ2-7; 10 bases match TRBD1. Germline CDR1 and CDR2: LNHDA and SQIVND (reference sequence). V was pared by 5 bases and J by 12 bases, with 13 bases of the junction left unmatched. The length of the CDR3 is 14 residues. The CDR3 DNA reads as TGTGCCAGTAGTGCCACAGCGACAGGGGGCGCGTTGTACTTC. This translates into CASSATATGGALYF.

V is TRBV5-4 and J is TRBJ2-5, with 13 positions matching TRBD2. Germline V gene lookup returns CDR1 SGHNT and CDR2 YYREEE (reference sequence). With 4 bases clipped from V and 5 bases from J, the junction kept 5 bases outside the gene matches. The CDR3 spans 15 residues. Written as DNA, the CDR3 is TGTGCCAGCAGCATGACTAGCGGGGGGCAGGAGACCCAGTACTTC. The encoded protein is CASSMTSGGQETQYF. Based on the CDR3 plus reference TRBV5-4 and TRBJ2-5, the full variable domain is ETGVTQSPTHLIKTRGQQVTLRCSSQSGHNTVSWYQQALGQGPQFIFQYYREEENGRGNFPPRFSGLQFPNYSSELNVNALELDDSALYLCASSMTSGGQETQYFGPGTRLLVL.

The sample holds one count of this clone. The chain combines TRBV7-6 with TRBJ2-5; TRBD2 might be the D (6 bases). V was trimmed by 0 bases and J by 0 bases, leaving 8 bases between them. The CDR3 covers 15 residues. The germline V gene has CDR1 SGHVS and CDR2 FNYEAQ. The CDR3, as DNA: TGTGCCAGCAGCTTAGCAGGGAGGTACCAAGAGACCCAGTACTTC. It translates to CASSLAGRYQETQYF.

CDR3 DNA sequence: TGTGCCAGCAGAGAGACAGGAAATGAAAAACTGTTTTTT. Protein: CASRETGNEKLFF. V gene TRBV28 combines with J gene TRBJ1-4; D perhaps matches TRBD1 (6 bases). CDR1 MDHEN and CDR2 SYDVKM come from the germline V gene. Trimming took off 6 bases at V and 5 bases at J, with 10 bases between the two ends. The CDR3 loop spans 13 amino acids.

The chain has TRBV7-9 and TRBJ1-1, with 7 nucleotides matching TRBD1. The V gene end was trimmed by 6 bases and the J gene end by 2 bases; junction bases not matched to a gene: 12. The germline V gene has CDR1 SEHNR and CDR2 FQNEAQ (reference sequence). The CDR3 consists of 16 residues. The CDR3 spells CASSTGGGAKNTEAFF. CDR3 bases: TGTGCCAGCAGTACGGGAGGGGGCGCGAAAAACACTGAAGCTTTCTTT.

This clone was detected only a few times. CDR3: CASSGTGRPTNEKLFF. In nucleotides, the CDR3 is TGTGCCAGCAGCGGAACAGGGAGGCCCACTAATGAAAAACTGTTTTTT. The V gene is TRBV9, the J gene TRBJ1-4; D may be TRBD1 (6 bases). This CDR3 is built from 16 residues. CDR1 is SGDLS and CDR2 is YYNGEE in the germline V gene. The ends were cut back, 3 bases at V and 2 bases at J, with 14 bases in the middle.